This TCR beta chain derives from a study of blood T cell repertoires in COVID-19. The wider study: Samples came from the United States, Italy and Spain, spanning acute and convalescent COVID-19. The cDNA or gDNA used as material had been derived from T cells, B-cell-depleted T cells, or PBMCs.

In its sample, this clone was seen once. V was clipped by 8 bases and J by 14 bases, with 9 bases between them. The V gene's germline CDR1 is MNHEY and CDR2 SMNVEV (reference sequence). This CDR3 spans 9 amino acids. In the authors' methods: Nucleated cell number was recorded as an estimate derived from reference gene primer amplification. Produced via immunoSEQ multiplex PCR; TCRdb's table is partial and in-frame only. V and J calls and clone size are copied from that table; D and trimming were computed from the DNA. The sample contains approximately 170,000 clones, roughly 86% of which appear only once.

The chain is built from TRBV27 and TRBJ2-2, with D unclear. The sample was peripheral blood. The sequence was collected from an elderly woman with COVID-19, enrolled during active disease. The CDR3 protein is CASFHPLFF. CDR3 bases: TGTGCCAGCTTTCATCCCCTGTTTTTT.